The subject of this entry is one TCR beta chain. V lost 6 bases and J 4 bases, leaving 12 bases between the germline ends. This CDR3 is built from 13 residues. CDR1 is GTSNPN and CDR2 is SVGIG in the germline V gene (reference sequence). Study processing details: By means of reference gene primer amplification, nucleated cell counts were estimated. The data were produced by immunoSEQ multiplex PCR, yet TCRdb's version contains in-frame clones alone and is incomplete. Clonal size and the V and J genes are those of that table, whereas D and trimming came from the DNA. Seen here are 250,000 to 350,000 clones, about 90% observed once, and the top ten hold roughly 2%. These data originate in a study of blood T cell repertoires in COVID-19.

The V gene is TRBV30, the J gene TRBJ2-2, with D possibly being TRBD2 (6 bases). This receptor was taken from a woman between 50 and 59 years old who had recovered from COVID-19. Sequencing was carried out using peripheral blood. For the CDR3, the DNA is TGTGCCTGCCGGGAGTGGAGCACCGGGGAGCTGTTTTTT. It is translated as CACREWSTGELFF.